This TCR beta chain was captured in a study of cytomegalovirus exposure and HLA in healthy donors (TCRdb year 2017). With regard to the full study: In an earlier analysis of some 610 of the donors, approximately 300 Gb of sequence data and about 110 million unique TCR beta sequences from roughly 190 million T cells were reported. Roughly 300 gigabases of sequencing data and 75 million to 85 million unique TCR sequences made up an early release that covered around 640 HLA-typed donors. Of the approximately 400 genotyped donors, about 84% fell in the genetic ancestry cluster associated with self-reported Caucasian donors. The study was designed to test whether signatures of past pathogen exposure could be identified by cataloging public T cell receptors. The study profiled the T cell repertoires of under 700 subjects by immunosequencing and related them to cytomegalovirus serostatus. Besides the first cohort of hundreds of subjects, a separate validation cohort made up of some 110 different subjects was used. To predict cytomegalovirus infection status, the study combined high-throughput TCR immunosequencing, statistical association of individual TCRs with disease status, and machine learning. In a later analysis, previously published TCR beta repertoires from fewer than 750 donors were re-analyzed and high-resolution HLA genotyping was added so that TCR occurrence patterns could be studied. Rather than drawing on any new phenotypic data, the later analysis identified candidate immune exposures from TCR beta sequences and the way those sequences occurred across donors. In an earlier analysis of roughly 580 of the donors, high-throughput TCR beta sequencing was used to judge whether each TCR beta V gene segment behaved as functional or pseudogenic. Donor age, sex, ethnicity and CMV serostatus were compiled together with the repertoire data. Genome-wide SNP genotypes for about 65% of the 666 donors were used in a later genetic analysis, which treated that subset as a discovery cohort. Every discovery cohort repertoire had been produced on one sequencing platform. HLA typing covered class I and class II loci at four-digit resolution. The number of typed donors differed by locus: roughly 620-640 for A, B, C, DRB1 and DQB1; approximately 540 for DQA1; around 580 for DPA1; and about 470 for DPB1. Roughly 5 DR-DQ haplotypes were handled as single units for association and clustering, since linkage in the cohort was strong. Among a few hundred genotyped donors of the cohort, an average of approximately 230,000 unique TCR beta nucleotide sequences were sequenced per donor, around 18% of them non-productive. Overall study results and their limits: A later analysis associated about 17,000 TCR beta sequences with specific HLA alleles at a false discovery rate of 0.05. In an earlier analysis of about 600 of the donors, most TCR beta V segments appeared in productive rearrangements about 87% or about 30% of the time, broadly matching IMGT annotations. In a later genetic analysis, fewer N-insertions in productive TCRs were reported among donors in an Asian-associated ancestry cluster than the roughly 700-donor mean. In the study, 150 to 200 TCR beta chains were listed as associated with cytomegalovirus. In a later analysis, the rate of TCR association differed among HLA loci, with DRB1 alleles having the most associated TCRs and HLA-C alleles having the fewest. In a later analysis, HLA-associated TCR beta chains showed more clonal expansion and lower generation probabilities than non-associated chains that were equally common. In a later analysis, several top co-occurrence clusters were reported to appear linked to parvovirus B19, influenza, CMV and Epstein-Barr virus. The sequencing pipeline was judged likely to have produced a cluster of highly shared sequence variants as a technical artifact. Across donors, most TCR sequences were observed very rarely, whereas some public TCRs were present in many individuals. An association between a missense DCLRE1C variant and V-gene and J-gene trimming of TCR beta chains was found in a later genetic analysis and replicated in an independent cohort. In vitro tests confirmed that a few of the cytomegalovirus-associated TCR beta chains recognize cytomegalovirus antigens. Assigning TCR associations to individual alleles was difficult when HLA alleles, especially DR and DQ, strongly co-occurred. According to the authors, the approach could potentially be generalized to other disease states and immunological phenotypes. A later analysis found that most CMV-associated TCR beta chains appeared HLA-restricted, with HLA associations seemingly driven largely by CMV exposure. Because HLA typing was unavailable for some donors at each locus, only the typed subset was used in association tests. Correlated functional status among segregating V segments might be attributable to linkage disequilibrium, but an unknown experimental factor could not be ruled out. The classifier was reported to diagnose cytomegalovirus status with high specificity and sensitivity in both the original and validation cohorts. Immune exposure information for the cohort was limited to CMV serostatus. Because the 87-base-pair reads could not distinguish some IMGT-functional V segments, including TRBV6-2 and TRBV6-3, those segments were excluded. The earlier analysis of approximately 540 of the donors excluded some 15 rarely observed V segments, including chromosome 9 orphons, because counts were too low. A further reported finding was that TCR beta sequences accurately predicted the HLA-A and HLA-B alleles for most subjects in the first cohort. In this cohort, only TCR beta chains were sequenced, and detectable features were limited by the absence of alpha or paired-chain data. Sequencing depth was assumed to be roughly uniform across donors in the presence/absence analyses, though that assumption may not hold.

In total, 500 to 700 healthy bone marrow donors made up the cohort. At the time of sampling, every cohort member was nominally healthy, though immune exposures that went unrecorded were likely present. The donor was CMV seronegative and belonged to the group of under 400 seronegative cohort members. Every donor gave a peripheral blood sample, and the peripheral blood mononuclear cells from that sample were used for TCR beta sequencing. The Qiagen DNeasy Blood Extraction Kit was used to extract genomic DNA from the blood cell samples. Library method: the immunoSEQ multiplex PCR assay. The multiplex PCR relied on a mix of 60 forward primers for TCR Vbeta segments and 13 reverse primers for TCR Jbeta segments. Amplification of the CDR3 region of rearranged TCR beta genes was performed with a multiplex PCR assay on genomic DNA. Amplified TCR beta libraries were sequenced as 87-base-pair reads on the Illumina HiSeq System. In the paper's pipeline: In a later analysis, 70 million to 95 million unique TCR beta chains were counted across the 500 to 850 repertoires, and approximately 11 million of these chains were shared by at least two donors. A nearest-neighbor algorithm error-corrected the raw reads and collapsed the reads into unique sequences, merging closely related sequences to remove PCR and sequencing errors. V, D and J gene segments were assigned by aligning CDR3 sequences to IMGT reference sequences. For a sequence to be retained, a match of at least six nucleotides to both a V gene segment and a J gene segment was required. Rearrangements were classified as productive when the CDR3 lacked stop codons and remained in frame with V and J, and all other rearrangements were classified as non-productive. CDR3 was defined by IMGT convention, running from the second conserved V-encoded cysteine to the conserved J-encoded phenylalanine. The earlier analysis of about 560 of the donors excluded any sequence lacking an unambiguous match to a single V gene segment. An earlier analysis of 587 of the donors classified V segments as functional when productive rearrangements were above 56.7% and as segregating when the standard deviation between donors was above 5%. A statistical classification framework was built for diagnosing cytomegalovirus status from the catalog of TCR beta chain sequences. A later analysis assigned V and J genes by comparing TCR nucleotide sequences with IMGT/GENE-DB human TR gene sequences. In a later analysis, CDR3 sequences and most-parsimonious VDJ recombination scenarios were assigned using the TCRdist pipeline. A later analysis defined each TCR beta chain by its CDR3 amino acid sequence plus V-gene family, and excluded reads lacking a unique V-gene family. A later analysis removed 550 to 700 highly shared, low-generation-probability nucleotide sequences to deal with suspected cross-contamination and a sequencing artifact. In a later analysis, a clonal expansion index for each public chain was calculated from normalized within-repertoire ranks of inferred template counts. In a later analysis, generation probabilities were computed using a VDJ recombination model fitted to out-of-frame rearrangements, and the results were checked against IGoR. Hypergeometric tests were used in a later analysis to score TCR-TCR, TCR-HLA and TCR-CMV co-occurrence, with a repertoire-size bias correction applied to the TCR pairs. In a later analysis, false discovery rates were estimated by permuting HLA or CMV assignments 20 times. In a later analysis, co-occurring TCRs were grouped with DBSCAN, and TCRdist sequence similarity was added when clustering was performed within HLA-allele-positive subsets. For co-occurrence clustering, repertoires with fewer than 30,000 or more than 120,000 public chains were excluded, along with roughly 5 repertoires with anomalous nucleotide sharing. This immuneACCESS table, as held by TCRdb, lists in-frame sequences with V and J called but not all clones. Of the missing ones, under half trace to an unresolved V gene in checked studies; the others have no known cause. Clonal size and the V and J genes are those of that table, whereas D and trimming came from the DNA. The table for this sample lists some 130,000 clones; roughly three quarters of them were counted only once. The top ten constitute 2% to 2.5% of the sample.

On this clone itself: Which antigen it targets is not known. No much larger clone exists at a distance of one base, and base qualities are not known.

Clipping removes 4 bases from V and 3 bases from J, with 0 as the unmatched junction base count. The germline V gene sets CDR1 to MRHNA and CDR2 to SNTAGT. The CDR3 measures 14 amino acids from cysteine to phenylalanine. The entry retains the CDR3 DNA only, 42 bases that are in frame from base 1. This TCR was recovered from a young man in good health and CMV-seronegative. The sequence links TRBV6-4 to TRBJ2-6; 7 central bases correspond to TRBD1. Sequenced sample: PBMCs. Here the CDR3 is given as CASSAGGGANVLTF. The bases read TGTGCCAGCAGTGCAGGGGGTGGGGCCAACGTCCTGACTTTC.